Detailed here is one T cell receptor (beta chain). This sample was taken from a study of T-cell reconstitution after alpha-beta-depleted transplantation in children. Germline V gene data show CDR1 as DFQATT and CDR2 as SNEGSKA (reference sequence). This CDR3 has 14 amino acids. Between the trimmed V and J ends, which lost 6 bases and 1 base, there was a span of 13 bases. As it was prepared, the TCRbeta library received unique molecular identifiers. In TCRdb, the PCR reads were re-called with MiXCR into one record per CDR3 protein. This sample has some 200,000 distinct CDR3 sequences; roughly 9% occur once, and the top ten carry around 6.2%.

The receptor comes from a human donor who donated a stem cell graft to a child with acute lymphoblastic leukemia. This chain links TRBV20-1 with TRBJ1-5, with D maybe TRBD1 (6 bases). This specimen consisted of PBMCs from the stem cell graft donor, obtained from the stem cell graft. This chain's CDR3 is CSASEQGSNQPQHF. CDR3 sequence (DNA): TGCAGTGCCTCGGAGCAGGGGAGCAATCAGCCCCAGCATTTT.